The 2 T cell receptor beta chains below come from one sample, sequenced in a study of blood T cell repertoires in COVID-19. Sequenced by immunoSEQ multiplex PCR; TCRdb stores in-frame clones only, minus some. The profile shows 150,000 to 200,000 clones, roughly 88% of them singletons. The sample was peripheral blood. The receptors derive from a man aged 60-69 years who had recovered from COVID-19.

The chain couples TRBV4-3 to TRBJ2-7; 9 positions agree with TRBD1. With V trimmed by 2 bases and J by 4 bases, 3 bases remained unmatched. The germline V gene has CDR1 LGHNA and CDR2 YSLEER. The CDR3 is made up of 14 amino acids. CDR3 in DNA: TGCGCCAGCAGCCAATTCGACAGGGGGTACGAGCAGTACTTC. Its protein is CASSQFDRGYEQYF.

The rearrangement joins TRBV9 to TRBJ2-2, with D possibly matching TRBD2 (6 bases). V lost 4 bases, J lost 0 bases, and 13 bases lay in between. The CDR3 runs to 16 residues. In germline, CDR1 is SGDLS, CDR2 YYNGEE. The CDR3 DNA follows: TGTGCCAGCAGCAGAGGAGGAGGGGCGAACACCGGGGAGCTGTTTTTT. Translation gives CASSRGGGANTGELFF.